This TCR beta chain appears in the sequencing data of a study of blood T cell repertoires in COVID-19. Background on the study: Sites across the United States, Italy and Spain contributed samples from acute and convalescent COVID-19. PBMCs, B-cell-depleted T cells, or T cells were the source of the cDNA or gDNA that made up the material.

Source study methods: Amplification from reference gene primers served as the basis for estimated nucleated cell counts. The method was immunoSEQ multiplex PCR; TCRdb's version includes in-frame clones alone and lacks a portion of them. Clone size and V and J calls were adopted from that table, with D and trimming inferred from the DNA. Of some 110,000 clones in the sample, approximately 80% were seen once. Sample: peripheral blood. The TCR was taken from a woman in her 70s with acute or convalescent COVID-19.

In DNA, the CDR3 is TGTGCCAGCAGTTTATTGTACAGGGTGTCGCCCCAGCATTTT. This gives the protein CASSLLYRVSPQHF. The chain combines TRBV27 with TRBJ1-5; a weak D match, TRBD1 (6 bases). The CDR3 runs to 14 residues. The germline V gene has CDR1 MNHEY and CDR2 SMNVEV (reference sequence). Trimming shortened V by 1 base and J by 9 bases, and 13 bases separated the two germline ends.